The 10 T cell receptor beta chains listed next were all sequenced from one sample in a study of blood T cell repertoires in COVID-19. Only in-frame clones appear in the TCRdb table, and some are missing; sequencing was by immunoSEQ multiplex PCR. The sample includes about 36,000 clones, approximately 78% seen only once; the top ten take around 35%. Material: peripheral blood. These receptors all come from a man aged 55 to 69 with acute or convalescent COVID-19.

The V call is TRBV6-1, the J call TRBJ2-7; TRBD1 matches at 8 bases. V lost 2 bases, J lost 0 bases, and 6 bases stayed unmatched. There are 16 residues in the CDR3. CDR1 MNHNS and CDR2 SASEGT come from the germline V gene. CDR3 region: CASSEWDRHSSYEQYF. The CDR3, as DNA: TGTGCCAGCAGTGAATGGGACAGGCACAGCTCCTACGAGCAGTACTTC.

The genes are TRBV4-3 and TRBJ2-3; D is undetermined. The germline CDR1 and CDR2 sequences are LGHNA and YSLEER. The V end lost 0 bases, the J end lost 7 bases, and 11 bases lay between the germline ends. This CDR3 contains 14 residues. Here the CDR3 DNA reads TGCGCCAGCAGCCAAGATTCCACACGATATACGCAGTATTTT. Protein sequence: CASSQDSTRYTQYF.

The V gene is TRBV5-1, the J gene TRBJ2-2, with D possibly matching TRBD2 (6 bases). Trimming took 2 bases from V and 4 from J, leaving 15 bases between them. CDR1 and CDR2 from the germline V gene are SGHRS and YFSETQ. The CDR3 extends over 16 amino acids. The DNA of the CDR3 is TGCGCCAGCAGCTTAGGAGGGAGGACGACCACCGGGGAGCTGTTTTTT. Encoded protein: CASSLGGRTTTGELFF. Based on the CDR3 plus reference TRBV5-1 and TRBJ2-2, the full variable domain is KAGVTQTPRYLIKTRGQQVTLSCSPISGHRSVSWYQQTPGQGLQFLFEYFSETQRNKGNFPGRFSGRQFSNSRSEMNVSTLELGDSALYLCASSLGGRTTTGELFFGEGSRLTVL.

The chain joins TRBV9 to TRBJ2-3; TRBD1 matches 8 bases. Germline V gene data show CDR1 as SGDLS and CDR2 as YYNGEE. J gave up 0 bases and V 0 bases, and 0 bases lay outside the gene matches. There are 15 residues in the CDR3. The CDR3 DNA is TGTGCCAGCAGCGTAGGGACAGGGAGCACAGATACGCAGTATTTT. Translated: CASSVGTGSTDTQYF. The full variable domain, rest sourced from reference TRBV9 and TRBJ2-3, is DSGVTQTPKHLITATGQRVTLRCSPRSGDLSVYWYQQSLDQGLQFLIQYYNGEERAKGNILERFSAQQFPDLHSELNLSSLELGDSALYFCASSVGTGSTDTQYFGPGTRLTVL.

The V and J genes are TRBV11-3 and TRBJ2-7; the match to TRBD2 covers 8 bases. Germline CDR1 is SGHNT and CDR2 is YENEEA. This CDR3 comprises 14 residues. Trimming cost V 3 bases and J 4 bases; bases outside gene matches: 5. CDR3 in amino acids: CASSFSGTSYEQYF. The DNA of the CDR3 is TGTGCCAGCAGCTTTTCCGGGACTAGTTACGAGCAGTACTTC.

The chain has TRBV9 and TRBJ2-2; 7 nucleotides match TRBD1. This CDR3 region has 15 residues. V gave up 2 bases and J gave up 4 bases; unmatched junction bases: 5. Germline CDR1 SGDLS, CDR2 YYNGEE. The CDR3 sequence is CASSVEGAGTGELFF. CDR3 nucleotide sequence: TGTGCCAGCAGCGTTGAGGGGGCTGGCACCGGGGAGCTGTTTTTT. Full variable domain (remainder filled in from reference TRBV9 and TRBJ2-2): DSGVTQTPKHLITATGQRVTLRCSPRSGDLSVYWYQQSLDQGLQFLIQYYNGEERAKGNILERFSAQQFPDLHSELNLSSLELGDSALYFCASSVEGAGTGELFFGEGSRLTVL.

V usage is TRBV7-2 and J usage is TRBJ2-3; possibly TRBD1 for D (5 bases). Germline lookup yields CDR1 SGHTA and CDR2 FQGNSA. The CDR3 length is 13 residues. V was clipped by 3 bases and J by 1 base, with 5 bases between them. This CDR3 reads CASSLGRTDTQYF. CDR3 nucleotide sequence: TGTGCCAGCAGCTTGGGGCGCACAGATACGCAGTATTTT.

The chain has TRBV2 and TRBJ2-7; D is unresolved. The ends were cut back, 4 bases at V and 2 bases at J, with 12 bases in the middle. CDR3 length equals 14 residues. Germline V CDR1 and CDR2: SNHLY, FYNNEI. CDR3 in amino acids: CASSVSQAPYEQYF. Written as DNA, the CDR3 is TGTGCCAGCAGTGTAAGTCAGGCACCCTACGAGCAGTACTTC. The variable domain in full, completed from reference TRBV2 and TRBJ2-7, reads EPEVTQTPSHQVTQMGQEVILRCVPISNHLYFYWYRQILGQKVEFLVSFYNNEISEKSEIFDDQFSVERPDGSNFTLKIRSTKLEDSAMYFCASSVSQAPYEQYFGPGTRLTVT.

A few counts support this clone. The rearrangement uses TRBV10-3 and TRBJ1-3; 9 bases fit TRBD1. From germline, CDR1 is ENHRY and CDR2 SYGVKD. The CDR3 extends over 14 amino acids. The CDR3 reads CAVRTGEAGNTIYF. The CDR3 region has the DNA TGTGCTGTAAGGACAGGGGAAGCCGGAAACACCATATATTTT.

This clone has ten or more counts. The gene calls are TRBV9 and TRBJ2-2; D call uncertain. The CDR3 has 14 residues. Germline CDR1 reads SGDLS; CDR2 reads YYNGEE. Trimming removed 0 bases from V and 2 bases from J, with 5 bases in between. CDR3 amino acids: CASSVGGNTGELFF. The DNA of the CDR3 is TGTGCCAGCAGCGTAGGCGGAAACACCGGGGAGCTGTTTTTT.